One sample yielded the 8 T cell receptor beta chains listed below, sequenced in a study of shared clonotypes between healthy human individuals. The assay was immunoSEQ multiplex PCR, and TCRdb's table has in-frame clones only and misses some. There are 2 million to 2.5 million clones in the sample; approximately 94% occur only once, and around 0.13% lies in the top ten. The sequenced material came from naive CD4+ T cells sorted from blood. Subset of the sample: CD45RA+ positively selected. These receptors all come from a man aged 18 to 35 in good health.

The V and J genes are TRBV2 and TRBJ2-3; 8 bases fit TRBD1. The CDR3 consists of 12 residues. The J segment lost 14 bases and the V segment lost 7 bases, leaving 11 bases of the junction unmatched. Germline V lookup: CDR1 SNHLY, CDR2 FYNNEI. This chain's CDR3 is CASIGTGRKPYF. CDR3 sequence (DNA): TGTGCCAGCATAGGGACAGGTCGAAAGCCGTATTTT.

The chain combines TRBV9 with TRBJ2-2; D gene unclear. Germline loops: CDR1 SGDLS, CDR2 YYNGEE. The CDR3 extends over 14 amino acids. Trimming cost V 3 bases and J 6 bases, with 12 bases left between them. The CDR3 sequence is CASSAVGFPGELFF. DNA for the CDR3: TGTGCCAGCAGCGCGGTAGGGTTTCCCGGGGAGCTGTTTTTT.

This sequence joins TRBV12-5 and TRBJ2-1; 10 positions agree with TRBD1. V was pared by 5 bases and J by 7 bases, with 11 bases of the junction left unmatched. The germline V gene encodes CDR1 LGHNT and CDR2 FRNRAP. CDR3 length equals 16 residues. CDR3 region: CASGDGDRGTLNEQFF. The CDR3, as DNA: TGTGCTAGTGGTGACGGGGACAGGGGAACACTTAATGAGCAGTTCTTC.

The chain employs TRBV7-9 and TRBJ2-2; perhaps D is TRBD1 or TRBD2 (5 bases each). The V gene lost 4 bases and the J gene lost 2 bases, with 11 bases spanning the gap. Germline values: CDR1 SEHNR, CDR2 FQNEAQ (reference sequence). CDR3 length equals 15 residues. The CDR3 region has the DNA TGTGCCAGCAGCTCGGTGGGGGAAAACACCGGGGAGCTGTTTTTT. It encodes CASSSVGENTGELFF.

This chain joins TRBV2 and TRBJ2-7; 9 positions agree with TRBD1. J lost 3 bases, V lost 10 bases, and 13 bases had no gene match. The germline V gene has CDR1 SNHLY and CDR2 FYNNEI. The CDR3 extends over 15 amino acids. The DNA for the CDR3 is TGTGCCACCGCTCCCCCGGGACAGGGCGGCTACGAGCAGTACTTC. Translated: CATAPPGQGGYEQYF.

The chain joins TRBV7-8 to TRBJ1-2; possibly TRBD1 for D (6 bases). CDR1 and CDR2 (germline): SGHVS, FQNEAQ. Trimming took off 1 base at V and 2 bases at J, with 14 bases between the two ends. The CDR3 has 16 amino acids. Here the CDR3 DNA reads TGTGCCAGCAGCTTAGATTGGGGGGGCGAGAACTATGGCTACACCTTC. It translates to CASSLDWGGENYGYTF. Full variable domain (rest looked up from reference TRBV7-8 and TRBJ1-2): GAGVSQSPRYKVAKRGQDVALRCDPISGHVSLFWYQQALGQGPEFLTYFQNEAQLDKSGLPSDRFFAERPEGSVSTLKIQRTQQEDSAVYLCASSLDWGGENYGYTFGSGTRLTVV.

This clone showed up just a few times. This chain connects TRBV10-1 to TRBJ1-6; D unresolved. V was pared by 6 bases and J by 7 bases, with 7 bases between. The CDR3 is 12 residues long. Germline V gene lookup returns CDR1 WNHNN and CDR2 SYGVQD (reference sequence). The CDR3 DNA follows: TGCGCCAGCAGCCTACAGAATTCACCCCTCCACTTT. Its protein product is CASSLQNSPLHF.

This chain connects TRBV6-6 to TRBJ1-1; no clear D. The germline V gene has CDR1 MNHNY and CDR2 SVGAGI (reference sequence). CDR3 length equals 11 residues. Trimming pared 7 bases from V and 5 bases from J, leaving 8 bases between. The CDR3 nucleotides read TGTGCCAGCAATCGGGGAACTGAAGCTTTCTTT. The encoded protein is CASNRGTEAFF.